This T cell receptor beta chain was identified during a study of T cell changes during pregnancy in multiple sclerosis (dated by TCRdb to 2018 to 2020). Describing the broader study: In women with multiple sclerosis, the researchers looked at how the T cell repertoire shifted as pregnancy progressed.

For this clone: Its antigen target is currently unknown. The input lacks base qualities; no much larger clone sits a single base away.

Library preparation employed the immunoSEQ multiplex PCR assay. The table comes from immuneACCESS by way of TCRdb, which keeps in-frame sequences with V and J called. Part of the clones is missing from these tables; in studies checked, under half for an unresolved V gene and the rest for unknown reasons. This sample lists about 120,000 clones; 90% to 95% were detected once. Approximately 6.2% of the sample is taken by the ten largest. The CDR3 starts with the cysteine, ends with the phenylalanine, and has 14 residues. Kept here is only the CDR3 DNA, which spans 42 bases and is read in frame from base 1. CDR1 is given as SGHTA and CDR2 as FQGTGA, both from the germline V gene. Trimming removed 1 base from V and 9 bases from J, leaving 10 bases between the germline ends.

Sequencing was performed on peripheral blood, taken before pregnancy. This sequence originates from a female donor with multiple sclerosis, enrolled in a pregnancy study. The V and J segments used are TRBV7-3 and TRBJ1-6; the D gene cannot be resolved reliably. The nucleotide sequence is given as TGTGCCAGCAGCTTAATGAGGGATGGTTCACCCCTCCACTTT. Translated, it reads CASSLMRDGSPLHF.